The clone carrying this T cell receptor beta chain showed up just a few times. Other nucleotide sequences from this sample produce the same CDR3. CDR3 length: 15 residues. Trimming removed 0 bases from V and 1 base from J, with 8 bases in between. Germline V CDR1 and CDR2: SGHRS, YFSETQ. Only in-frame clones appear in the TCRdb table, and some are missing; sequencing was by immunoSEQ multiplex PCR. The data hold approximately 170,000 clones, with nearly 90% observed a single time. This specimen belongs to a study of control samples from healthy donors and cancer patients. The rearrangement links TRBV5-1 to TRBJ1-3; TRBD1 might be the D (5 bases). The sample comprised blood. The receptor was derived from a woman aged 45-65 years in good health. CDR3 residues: CASSLERGSGNTIYF. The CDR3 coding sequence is TGCGCCAGCAGCTTGGAAAGGGGATCTGGAAACACCATATATTTT.